The T cell receptor beta chain under discussion was sequenced for a study of post-analysis software for immune sequencing data. General study points: Among five TRBV segments more frequent in patients than controls were TRBV5-6, TRBV5-1 and TRBV20-1. Controls significantly exceeded multiple sclerosis patients in normalized Chao1 diversity. The F measure placed samples prepared in the same batch into strongly shared clusters.

About this clonotype itself: Its antigen is not known.

Every TCR beta cDNA library bore unique molecular identifiers. T cells, roughly 1 to 10 million of them, yielded roughly 470,000 cDNA molecules. TCRdb analysed the PCR reads with MiXCR anew, one entry per CDR3 protein. The sample lists some 800,000 distinct CDR3 sequences, 46% occurring once. V was clipped by 11 bases and J by 0 bases, with 14 bases between them. This CDR3 has 15 residues. The germline gives CDR1 MNHNY, CDR2 SVGAGI (reference sequence). V gene TRBV6-6 combines with J gene TRBJ2-6; weak D call: TRBD1 (5 bases). The receptor was derived from a girl aged 10 to 17 with multiple sclerosis. The material sequenced was blood. DNA for the CDR3: TGTGCCGGATCCCAGGGCGTCTCTGGGGCCAACGTCCTGACTTTC. Amino acid sequence: CAGSQGVSGANVLTF.